The 12 T cell receptor beta chains below all came from one sample that was sequenced in a study of blood T cells in healthy people across ages. Primers used in a second PCR of roughly 6 to 11 cycles were a sample-barcoded 5' primer and a J-beta primer mix. From the 5' RACE reads, TCRdb called clonotypes with MiXCR, one entry per CDR3 protein. The sample lists 920,000 or so distinct CDR3 sequences; 45% were seen once. Sequencing used blood. Every receptor here comes from a woman in her fifties or sixties in good health.

The rearrangement links TRBV28 to TRBJ2-5; D may be TRBD2 (5 bases). Judging by the DNA end, TRBJ2-7 fits better; the J call may be wrong. CDR3 length equals 15 residues. Per the germline V gene, CDR1 is MDHEN and CDR2 is SYDVKM. CDR3 sequence reads: CASSDTGVFPYEQYF. CDR3 coding DNA: TGTGCCAGCAGTGACACCGGGGTCTTTCCCTACGAGCAGTACTTC.

Only a few counts were recorded for this clonotype. The chain employs TRBV11-2 and TRBJ2-5; no firm D call. Trimming pared 3 bases from V and 4 bases from J, leaving 9 bases between. CDR1 is SGHAT, CDR2 FQNNGV, per germline. The CDR3 runs to 13 residues. The CDR3 loop reads CASSFGVLETQYF. As DNA, the CDR3 is TGTGCCAGCAGCTTTGGGGTATTAGAGACCCAGTACTTC.

This clonotype was seen a handful of times. The chain joins TRBV7-9 to TRBJ1-2; D is ambiguous. The ends were cut back, 0 bases at V and 8 bases at J, with 7 bases in the middle. The germline gives CDR1 SEHNR, CDR2 FQNEAQ (reference sequence). This CDR3 comprises 12 residues. CDR3: CASSLATRGYTF. For the CDR3, the DNA is TGTGCCAGCAGCTTAGCGACGCGCGGCTACACCTTC. The full variable domain, rest sourced from reference TRBV7-9 and TRBJ1-2, is DTGVSQNPRHKITKRGQNVTFRCDPISEHNRLYWYRQTLGQGPEFLTYFQNEAQLEKSRLLSDRFSAERPKGSFSTLEIQRTEQGDSAMYLCASSLATRGYTFGSGTRLTVV.

The table lists this clonotype with a few counts. The chain joins TRBV7-6 to TRBJ2-1, with unresolved D. CDR1 SGHVS and CDR2 FNYEAQ come from the germline V gene. The CDR3 has 12 amino acids. V lost 2 bases, J lost 5 bases, and 4 bases lay in between. CDR3 protein: CASSLFNNEQFF. The CDR3 DNA reads TGTGCCAGCAGCTTATTCAACAATGAGCAGTTCTTC.

This clonotype showed up just a few times. The CDR3 region has the DNA TGCAGTGCTAGAGTCGACAGGGCTGGTGGCTACACCTTC. This sequence encodes CSARVDRAGGYTF. V gene TRBV20-1 combines with J gene TRBJ1-2, with 7 bases matching TRBD1. From germline, CDR1 is DFQATT and CDR2 SNEGSKA (reference sequence). With 1 base clipped from V and 7 bases from J, the junction kept 6 bases outside the gene matches. The CDR3 length is 13 residues.

This clonotype was detected only a few times. The chain has TRBV12-3 or TRBV12-4 and TRBJ1-1, with D perhaps matching TRBD1 (6 bases). The CDR3 runs to 16 residues. The V end lost 1 base, the J end lost 1 base, and 13 bases lay between the germline ends. The CDR3 protein is CASSLVVGGRNTEAFF. DNA of the CDR3: TGTGCCAGCAGTTTAGTCGTCGGGGGCCGGAACACTGAAGCTTTCTTT.

As to this clonotype: A read error may account for a junction end that differs from germline. This sequence joins TRBV20-1 and TRBJ2-1; 8 bases line up with TRBD1. The V gene's germline CDR1 is DFQATT and CDR2 SNEGSKA (reference sequence). The CDR3 totals 13 residues. The CDR3 protein is CSAKRDRGNERFF. The CDR3 DNA follows: TGCAGTGCTAAACGAGACAGGGGTAATGAGCGGTTCTTC.

The J gene is TRBJ2-5, the V gene TRBV5-1; a weak D match, TRBD1 (6 bases). CDR1 and CDR2 from the germline V gene are SGHRS and YFSETQ. The CDR3 has 12 amino acids. The V and J ends lost 4 bases and 11 bases respectively, with 15 bases between them. CDR3 protein: CASSKTGLEQYF. As DNA, the CDR3 is TGCGCCAGCAGCAAAACAGGGCTTGAGCAGTACTTC.

This clonotype was seen more than once but under ten times. The chain recombines TRBV20-1 with TRBJ2-4; 8 positions agree with TRBD2. The V segment lost 5 bases and the J segment 6 bases; nucleotides outside the gene matches: 6. The germline V gene encodes CDR1 DFQATT and CDR2 SNEGSKA (reference sequence). The CDR3 runs 13 residues. The CDR3 sequence is CSAAGGPSNIQYF. The CDR3 nucleotides are TGCAGTGCTGCGGGGGGCCCGTCAAACATTCAGTACTTC.

This chain connects TRBV2 to TRBJ2-5, with D tentatively TRBD2 (6 bases). Trimming stripped 8 bases from V and 5 bases from J, with 21 bases between. The V gene's germline CDR1 is SNHLY and CDR2 FYNNEI. The CDR3 extends over 15 amino acids. The DNA for the CDR3 is TGTGCCAGCCAGTTTTGGGGGGAGAGCGTGGAGACCCAGTACTTC. Amino acid sequence: CASQFWGESVETQYF. Supplemented by reference TRBV2 and TRBJ2-5, the full variable domain reads EPEVTQTPSHQVTQMGQEVILRCVPISNHLYFYWYRQILGQKVEFLVSFYNNEISEKSEIFDDQFSVERPDGSNFTLKIRSTKLEDSAMYFCASQFWGESVETQYFGPGTRLLVL.

The chain employs TRBV9 and TRBJ2-7, with 10 bases lining up with TRBD2. The V segment lost 3 bases and the J segment 7 bases; nucleotides outside the gene matches: 10. CDR1 and CDR2 from the germline V gene are SGDLS and YYNGEE. The CDR3 extends over 15 amino acids. CDR3 DNA sequence: TGTGCCAGCAGCGAAACTAGCGGGATCGTCTATGAGCAGTACTTC. Amino acid sequence: CASSETSGIVYEQYF.

The rearrangement joins TRBV4-1 to TRBJ1-1, with D hard to call. Germline V CDR1 and CDR2: MGHRA, YSYEKL. Trimming removed 4 bases from V and 0 bases from J, with 12 bases in between. The length of the CDR3 is 15 residues. The DNA of the CDR3 is TGCGCCAGCAGCCGCCAGAGTGGGGTGAACACTGAAGCTTTCTTT. Its translation is CASSRQSGVNTEAFF.